This TCR beta chain derives from a study of CD8 T cells in Susac syndrome. V was clipped by 0 bases and J by 0 bases; unmatched bases: 3. The CDR3 has 16 residues. Germline lookup yields CDR1 SGHNT and CDR2 YYREEE (reference sequence). High-throughput TCR beta sequencing covered peripheral CD8+ and CD4+ T cells. It was healthy donors who served as the controls, matched for age and sex. After extraction with the RNeasy kit, 0.5 to 1 ug of the RNA was reverse transcribed using random hexamers. Amplification of TCR beta CDR3 was carried out by immunoSEQ multiplex PCR, which covered 54 Vbeta and 13 Jbeta segments. TCRdb re-called the immunoSEQ multiplex PCR reads with MiXCR, one entry per CDR3 protein. This sample carries 150,000 to 200,000 distinct CDR3 sequences, approximately 96% of them seen once, and the ten largest clones take roughly 0.15%.

The genes are TRBV5-4 and TRBJ2-3; 8 nucleotides agree with TRBD2. This TCR came from a human donor in good health. Specimen: CD4+ T cells from PBMCs. CDR3 residues: CASSLARGASTDTQYF. CDR3 DNA: TGTGCCAGCAGCTTGGCGCGGGGGGCTAGCACAGATACGCAGTATTTT.